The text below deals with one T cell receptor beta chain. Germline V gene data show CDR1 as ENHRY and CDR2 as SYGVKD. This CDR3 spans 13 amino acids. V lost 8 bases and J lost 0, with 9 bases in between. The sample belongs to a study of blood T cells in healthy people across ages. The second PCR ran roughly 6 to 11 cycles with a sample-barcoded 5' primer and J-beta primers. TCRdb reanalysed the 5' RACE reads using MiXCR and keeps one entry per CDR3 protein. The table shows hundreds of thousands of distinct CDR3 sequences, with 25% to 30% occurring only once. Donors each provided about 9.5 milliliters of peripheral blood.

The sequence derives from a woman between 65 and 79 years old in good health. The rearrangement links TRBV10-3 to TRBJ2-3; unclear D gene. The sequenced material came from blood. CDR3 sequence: CAIQPRSTDTQYF. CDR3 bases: TGTGCCATCCAACCTCGTAGCACAGATACGCAGTATTTT.